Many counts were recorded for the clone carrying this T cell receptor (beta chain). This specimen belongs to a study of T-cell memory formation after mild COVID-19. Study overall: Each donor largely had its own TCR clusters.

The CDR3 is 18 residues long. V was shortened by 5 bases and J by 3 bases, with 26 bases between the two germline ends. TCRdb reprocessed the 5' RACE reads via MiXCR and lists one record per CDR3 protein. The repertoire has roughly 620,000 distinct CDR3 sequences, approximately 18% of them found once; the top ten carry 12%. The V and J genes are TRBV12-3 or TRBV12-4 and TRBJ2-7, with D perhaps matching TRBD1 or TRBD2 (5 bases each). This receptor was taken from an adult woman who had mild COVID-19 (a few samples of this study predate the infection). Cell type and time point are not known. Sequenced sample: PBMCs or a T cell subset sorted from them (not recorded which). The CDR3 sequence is CASSGDRGTSVSIYEQYF. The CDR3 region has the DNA TGTGCCAGCAGTGGGGACCGGGGCACGTCGGTTTCGATCTACGAGCAGTACTTC.